The 21 T cell receptor beta chains listed next were all sequenced from one sample in a study of CD8 T cells in ankylosing spondylitis (dated by TCRdb to the late 2010s). Library prep was done by 5' RACE. TCRdb shows the sequencer as Illumina HiSeq 2500. Starting from the raw public reads, TCRdb applied fastp trimming at Q25, assembled clones with MiXCR and retained in-frame beta chains. Every entry covers one CDR3 protein and lists the most common genes and DNA from its rows. The sample records roughly 250,000 distinct CDR3 sequences, 8% to 11% of which are singletons. The top ten hold 2.6% of the sample. Sequenced material: blood, either unsorted or a sorted T cell fraction (not recorded which). These receptors came from a male donor with ankylosing spondylitis or in good health (not recorded which).

This clonotype has ten or more counts. The gene calls are TRBV19 and TRBJ1-6, with D possibly TRBD1 on 6 matching bases. Trimming left V 4 bases short and J 10 bases short, with 17 bases between. The germline gives CDR1 LNHDA, CDR2 SQIVND (reference sequence). The CDR3 has 15 amino acids. The CDR3 loop is CASSTGVIVDSPLHF. CDR3 DNA sequence: TGTGCCAGTAGTACAGGGGTGATAGTAGACTCACCCCTCCACTTT.

About this clonotype: Possible read error: a much larger clone is one base away. The J gene is TRBJ2-3, the V gene TRBV4-1; D remains ambiguous. Between the trimmed V and J ends, which lost 4 bases and 2 bases, there was a span of 13 bases. The CDR3 loop spans 15 amino acids. Germline V lookup: CDR1 MGHRA, CDR2 YSYEKL. In nucleotides, the CDR3 is TGCGCCAGCAGCCTAGGTGGAGTAGCCACAGATACGCAGTATTTT. It encodes CASSLGGVATDTQYF.

There are many counts of this clonotype. V gene TRBV20-1 combines with J gene TRBJ2-1; D is perhaps TRBD1 or TRBD2 (6 bases each). CDR1 is DFQATT and CDR2 is SNEGSKA in the germline V gene (reference sequence). V was pared by 7 bases and J by 2 bases, with 9 bases between. The CDR3 sequence is 12 residues long. CDR3 sequence reads: CSGGAPYNEQFF. The CDR3 DNA reads as TGCAGTGGGGGGGCCCCCTACAATGAGCAGTTCTTC.

This clonotype was found many times. The chain carries TRBV12-3 or TRBV12-4 and TRBJ1-2; D is perhaps TRBD1 (5 bases). With 1 base removed from V and 8 bases from J, the gap between germline ends came to 14 bases. This CDR3 region has 14 residues. The CDR3 region has the DNA TGTGCCAGCAGTTTAGACTCCCGGGGGACCGGCTACACCTTC. This codes for CASSLDSRGTGYTF.

At least ten counts were recorded for this clonotype. The J gene is TRBJ2-7, the V gene TRBV6-5; TRBD2 aligns across 7 bases. Unmatched junction bases numbered 4, after V lost 2 bases and J lost 6 bases. The germline gives CDR1 MNHEY, CDR2 SVGAGI. The CDR3 contains 13 residues. Here the CDR3 reads CASSYVSGVEQYF. As DNA, the CDR3 is TGTGCCAGCAGTTACGTGAGCGGGGTCGAGCAGTACTTC.

The sample holds many counts of this clonotype. The chain links TRBV19 to TRBJ2-3; a possible D gene is TRBD1 (6 bases). Trimming cost V 3 bases and J 2 bases, with 12 bases left between them. This CDR3 has 15 amino acids. Germline assignment: CDR1 LNHDA and CDR2 SQIVND (reference sequence). For the CDR3, the DNA is TGTGCCAGTAGTATGAGGGCAGGGGACACAGATACGCAGTATTTT. This codes for CASSMRAGDTDTQYF.

There are many counts of this clonotype. J is TRBJ2-3 and V is TRBV6-4; possible D gene TRBD2, 5 bases. Germline values: CDR1 MRHNA, CDR2 SNTAGT. Between the trimmed V and J ends, which lost 6 bases and 4 bases, there was a span of 14 bases. This CDR3 region has 14 residues. The chain's CDR3 is CASSGEGLPDTQYF. CDR3 nucleotides: TGTGCCAGCAGCGGGGAAGGCTTGCCAGATACGCAGTATTTT.

In its sample, this clonotype was seen a few times. V is TRBV7-9 and J is TRBJ1-5; possible D gene TRBD1, 5 bases. This CDR3 spans 12 amino acids. V was clipped by 5 bases and J by 9 bases, with 11 bases between them. Germline lookup yields CDR1 SEHNR and CDR2 FQNEAQ (reference sequence). The CDR3 sequence is CASSQDTTPQHF. The DNA for the CDR3 is TGTGCCAGCAGCCAGGACACGACGCCCCAGCATTTT.

This clonotype was counted between two and nine times. V gene TRBV5-6 combines with J gene TRBJ2-3, with D perhaps being TRBD1 or TRBD2 (5 bases each). Germline V CDR1 and CDR2: SGHDT, YYEEEE. This CDR3 has 14 residues. V lost 3 bases and J 3 bases, leaving 11 bases between the germline ends. CDR3 in amino acids: CASSSLGETDTQYF. CDR3 nucleotide sequence: TGTGCCAGCAGCTCTTTAGGGGAGACAGATACGCAGTATTTT.

This clonotype was seen at least ten times. The chain joins TRBV12-3 or TRBV12-4 to TRBJ2-1, with 7 nucleotides matching TRBD1. Trimming at V came to 2 bases and at J to 9 bases, leaving 1 base not matched to a gene. The CDR3 length is 12 residues. CDR3 nucleotide sequence: TGTGCCAGCAGTTTACAGGGGGTTGAGCAGTTCTTC. Its translation: CASSLQGVEQFF.

In its sample, this clonotype was seen many times. The V call is TRBV30, the J call TRBJ2-3; weak D call: TRBD2 (5 bases). The CDR3 spans 13 residues. Trimming pared 8 bases from V and 2 bases from J, leaving 14 bases between. The germline gives CDR1 GTSNPN, CDR2 SVGIG (reference sequence). For the CDR3, the DNA is TGTGCCGGAGGTAATGGCCCCACAGATACGCAGTATTTT. Translated: CAGGNGPTDTQYF. The full variable domain, with the rest looked up from reference TRBV30 and TRBJ2-3, is SQTIHQWPATLVQPVGSPLSLECTVEGTSNPNLYWYRQAAGRGLQLLFYSVGIGQISSEVPQNLSASRPQDRQFILSSKKLLLSDSGFYLCAGGNGPTDTQYFGPGTRLTVL.

This clonotype was recorded at least ten times. The chain uses TRBV18 and TRBJ2-1; 11 bases are a match to TRBD2. The CDR3 totals 18 residues. The V gene end was trimmed by 3 bases and the J gene end by 0 bases; junction bases not matched to a gene: 7. CDR1 is KGHSH and CDR2 is LQKENI in the germline V gene. The CDR3 DNA reads TGTGCCAGCTCACCTGGGACTAGCGGACCTACCTCCTACAATGAGCAGTTCTTC. Protein sequence: CASSPGTSGPTSYNEQFF.

This clonotype was recorded many times. This rearrangement joins TRBV12-3 or TRBV12-4 to TRBJ1-2, with D hard to call. CDR3 length: 12 amino acids. CDR3 amino acids: CVSALSNYGYTF. The CDR3 nucleotides read TGTGTGTCGGCTCTGTCCAACTATGGCTACACCTTC.

This clonotype was observed many times. The V and J genes are TRBV20-1 and TRBJ2-7, with a weak D call TRBD2 (5 bases). The CDR3 length is 12 residues. Germline CDR1 reads DFQATT; CDR2 reads SNEGSKA (reference sequence). Trimming removed 1 base from V and 4 bases from J, with 8 bases in between. Here the CDR3 reads CSARAGKYEQYF. The CDR3 DNA reads TGCAGTGCTAGAGCGGGGAAGTACGAGCAGTACTTC.

The sample holds many counts of this clonotype. The V and J genes are TRBV9 and TRBJ1-2, with 8 bases lining up with TRBD1. Germline V gene sequence: CDR1 SGDLS, CDR2 YYNGEE. Trimming removed 3 bases from V and 5 bases from J; junction bases left unmatched: 9. The CDR3 is 15 amino acids. The CDR3 region has the DNA TGTGCCAGCAGCGCACCAGACAGGGGAGATTATGGCTACACCTTC. Encoded protein: CASSAPDRGDYGYTF.

Ten or more counts support this clonotype. The CDR3 nucleotides are TGCAGTGCTAGAGATTGGAGTACCAATGAGCAGTTCTTC. Residues: CSARDWSTNEQFF. J is TRBJ2-1 and V is TRBV20-1, with D unclear. The CDR3 has 13 residues. Trimming left V 0 bases short and J 6 bases short, with 9 bases between. Germline CDR1 DFQATT, CDR2 SNEGSKA (reference sequence).

Ten or more counts support this clonotype. The chain employs TRBV20-1 and TRBJ2-3; tentative D call: TRBD2 (5 bases). CDR1 is DFQATT and CDR2 is SNEGSKA in the germline V gene (reference sequence). The V end was cut by 4 bases, the J end by 1 base, with 9 bases between. The CDR3 runs 13 residues. The CDR3, as DNA: TGCAGTGCTATCCACGGGGGCACAGATACGCAGTATTTT. It codes for CSAIHGGTDTQYF.

In its sample, this clonotype was seen many times. One junction end disagrees with the germline gene, perhaps due to a read error. This chain links TRBV5-1 with TRBJ2-7; no reliable D call. The CDR3 has 12 amino acids. Germline loops: CDR1 SGHRS, CDR2 YFSETQ. The DNA for the CDR3 is TGCGCCAGCAGCTTGGATTCCTACGGGCAGTACTTC. As protein: CASSLDSYGQYF.

This clonotype was seen a few times. The chain uses TRBV7-2 and TRBJ2-7; the D gene is possibly TRBD2 (5 bases). Germline CDR1 reads SGHTA; CDR2 reads FQGNSA. The CDR3 has 14 amino acids. V lost 7 bases and J 0 bases, leaving 13 bases between the germline ends. The CDR3 is CASTPSRLSYEQYF. The CDR3 DNA is TGTGCCAGCACACCTAGCCGCCTCTCCTACGAGCAGTACTTC.

At least ten counts were recorded for this clonotype. V gene TRBV27 combines with J gene TRBJ1-5, with D possibly TRBD1 on 6 matching bases. The V end lost 10 bases, the J end lost 0 bases, and 10 bases lay between the germline ends. Germline loops: CDR1 MNHEY, CDR2 SMNVEV (reference sequence). The CDR3 totals 13 residues. The CDR3 loop is CATGGYSNQPQHF. In nucleotides, the CDR3 is TGTGCCACCGGGGGCTATAGCAATCAGCCCCAGCATTTT.

V usage is TRBV30 and J usage is TRBJ1-1; D gene unclear. CDR3 length: 14 amino acids. Germline V gene data show CDR1 as GTSNPN and CDR2 as SVGIG (reference sequence). The V and J ends lost 1 base and 6 bases respectively, with 15 bases between them. The CDR3 loop reads CAWSELPGGAEAFF. The CDR3 region has the DNA TGTGCCTGGAGTGAGTTGCCCGGAGGAGCTGAAGCTTTCTTT.